This T cell receptor (beta chain) was retrieved from a study of PD-1 blockade in classical Hodgkin lymphoma (dated by TCRdb to the early 2020s). With regard to the full study: Nivolumab dosing was 3 mg/kg intravenously every 2 weeks, continuing until either disease progression or unacceptable toxicity. The study used TCR beta sequencing and CyTOF to define a peripheral blood immune signature of response to PD-1 blockade in classical Hodgkin lymphoma. Here is what the overall study found, with its caveats: By C4D1, a significant rise was seen in CD4+ TCR diversity but not in CD8+ TCR diversity (p=0.0027 vs p=0.16), and the rise was most apparent among complete responders (p=0.02). Lower diversity was observed in patients in whom nivolumab was started less than 1 year after ASCT, and these patients were excluded from later analyses so that confounding by immune reconstitution would be avoided. Baseline diversity similar to that of newly diagnosed patients was observed in trial patients achieving complete response, whereas significantly lower diversity was observed in partial responders and progressors. Only a single clinical trial cohort was studied, and what caused the repertoire differences, possibly disease activity or prior therapy, remained undefined. Baseline TCR diversity was reported to be lower in newly diagnosed patients than in healthy donors, and even lower in relapsed/refractory patients.

Genomic DNA was extracted with the Qiagen DNeasy kit from unsorted PBMCs and from negatively selected CD4+ and CD8+ fractions. Amplification of TCR beta CDR3 regions was done by immunoSEQ multiplex PCR with primers that anneal to V and J segments. A synthetic immune receptor repertoire was used to minimize amplification bias, and any remaining bias was removed computationally after sequencing. The original pipeline was this. Custom Python scripts were used to quantify repertoire diversity as the Shannon entropy index. Unsorted, CD4+ and CD8+ repertoires were examined separately, except in combined analyses, for which CD4+ and CD8+ sequences were merged in silico. A clone counted as expanded when the clone's frequency after treatment rose at least 2-fold relative to C1D1, and clones undetected at baseline were given a pseudocount of 0.5. Singleton clones were defined as clones with 0 or 1 copy at C1D1, and non-singleton clones were defined as clones with 2 or more copies. By matching protein sequences in sorted samples from the same patient, clones expanded in unsorted samples were annotated as CD4+, CD8+ or unknown. Wilcoxon tests on paired samples were used to test changes in diversity from C1D1 to C4D1. The immuneACCESS repertoire file appears here via TCRdb, limited to in-frame rearrangements. These files lack a portion of the clones; in checked studies, under half of the deficit traces to unresolved V genes, and the cause of the others is not known. That table supplies the V and J calls and clone size; D and trimming were determined from the DNA. This sample holds some 14,000 clones; around 90% were observed only once. The ten largest account for approximately 17% of the sample.

The time point label of this sample denotes: cycle 4 day 1 (C4D1), after 5 to 7 weeks of nivolumab. Every trial patient had relapsed after autologous stem cell transplantation, and cohorts A, B and C differed in prior brentuximab vedotin exposure. Using a Miltenyi CD8+ T cell isolation kit, CD8+ T cells were purified from thawed PBMCs through magnetic negative selection. A total of fewer than 70 patients with relapsed/refractory classical Hodgkin lymphoma made up the trial cohort, and each patient's best overall response was complete response, partial response or progressive disease. In the multi-cohort phase II CheckMate 205 trial, trial patients received single-agent nivolumab. An independent review committee assessed best overall response by applying the 2007 International Working Group response criteria. Trial PBMCs were collected just before the start of nivolumab (C1D1) and during therapy at cycle 2 day 1 and cycle 4 day 1. Peripheral blood was collected in 8 mL Vacutainer Cell Preparation Tubes, from which PBMCs were isolated by centrifugation and then cryopreserved. Purified CD4+ and CD8+ fractions were generated only in cases for which an additional PBMC sample was available. Magnetically labelled cells were removed on LS columns in a quadroMACS separator, and the flow-through was collected as the purified fraction.

Concerning this clone itself: The clone's antigen remains unknown. No much larger clone is present one base from it, and per-base qualities are unavailable.

This receptor was taken from a human donor with classical Hodgkin lymphoma. The sample in question was CD8+ T cells from blood, obtained before the fourth cycle of nivolumab.

The DNA sequence follows: TGTGCCAGCAGGCTAGCGGGAGGCAATGAGCAGTTCTTC. Its product reads: CASRLAGGNEQFF. The chain joins TRBV6-5 to TRBJ2-1; 11 central nucleotides agree with TRBD2. V trim: 6 bases; J trim: 6 bases; unmatched bases: 1. The germline V gene specifies MNHEY as CDR1 and SVGAGI as CDR2. Its CDR3 holds 13 amino acids, cysteine through phenylalanine. Of all the DNA, just the CDR3 is kept, 39 bases in frame from base 1.